What follows describes a single TCR beta chain. Its antigen is unknown. These data originate in a study of cytomegalovirus exposure and HLA in healthy donors. Findings and limits, study-wide: Some TCR beta chains (more than 150 of them) were listed as cytomegalovirus-associated. The productive fraction for most TCR beta V segments was about 90% or about 30% in an earlier analysis.

V shed 2 bases and J shed 3 bases, with 12 bases lying between them. This CDR3 has 14 residues. The germline V gene encodes CDR1 SGHRS and CDR2 YFSETQ. With 60 Vbeta and 13 Jbeta primers, the PCR was carried out. TCRdb's copy holds only in-frame clones and misses some; the assay was immunoSEQ multiplex PCR. This sample yields 130,000 to 150,000 clones, of which about four fifths are seen a single time; over 2% belongs to the top ten. Sequenced: PBMCs. This TCR was recovered from a woman under 30 in good health and CMV-seropositive. This chain uses TRBV5-1 with TRBJ2-7; maybe TRBD1 (5 bases). The chain's CDR3 is CASSFTGIGYEQYF. CDR3 DNA sequence: TGCGCCAGCAGCTTCACAGGAATCGGCTACGAGCAGTACTTC.